Below are 31 T cell receptor beta chains sequenced from a single sample in a study of EBV T-cell therapy then PD-1 blockade in nasopharyngeal carcinoma. The antigens of these receptors remain unknown. Some clones are missing from TCRdb's copy, which holds only in-frame ones; the method was immunoSEQ multiplex PCR. Here the sample spans some 14,000 clones, around four fifths being singletons. The treatment denotes: AdE1-LMPpoly-expanded autologous EBV-specific T-cell therapy followed by anti-PD-1 nivolumab. The sample consisted of CD8+ T cells from blood, taken around day 100 from a patient whose treatment included autologous EBV-specific T cells and nivolumab. All receptors derive from a man aged 40-55 years with nasopharyngeal carcinoma.

Only a few counts were recorded for this clone. CDR3 protein: CASSLGQLHTF. CDR3 DNA: TGTGCCAGCAGCTTGGGGCAGCTACACACCTTC. The rearrangement joins TRBV7-9 to TRBJ1-2; possible D gene TRBD1, 5 bases. The CDR3 totals 11 residues. In germline, CDR1 is SEHNR, CDR2 FQNEAQ (reference sequence). V gave up 3 bases and J gave up 12 bases, with 11 bases separating them.

In its sample, this clone ranks as medium-sized. V and J are TRBV4-1 and TRBJ1-6, with TRBD1 matching 7 bases. The germline CDR1 and CDR2 sequences are MGHRA and YSYEKL. The CDR3 is made up of 16 amino acids. V lost 2 bases, J lost 7 bases, and 8 bases stayed unmatched. The CDR3 protein is CASSQTTGTENSPLHF. CDR3 bases: TGCGCCAGCAGCCAAACTACCGGGACAGAAAATTCACCCCTCCACTTT.

The chain employs TRBV10-3 and TRBJ1-6; D not certain. This CDR3 region has 17 residues. In germline, CDR1 is ENHRY, CDR2 SYGVKD. V was clipped by 1 base and J by 0 bases, with 10 bases between them. The chain's CDR3 is CAISEFPAGSYNSPLHF. The CDR3, as DNA: TGTGCCATCAGTGAGTTCCCAGCAGGCTCCTATAATTCACCCCTCCACTTT.

The V call is TRBV27, the J call TRBJ1-6; unclear D gene. This CDR3 region has 15 residues. The germline V gene has CDR1 MNHEY and CDR2 SMNVEV (reference sequence). Deletions cut 3 bases from V and 7 bases from J, with 13 bases between. CDR3 region: CASSFTEDLNSPLHF. The CDR3 region has the DNA TGTGCCAGCAGTTTCACAGAGGACTTAAATTCACCCCTCCACTTT.

This clone was detected a few times. The V and J genes are TRBV7-6 and TRBJ1-2; D might be TRBD1 (5 bases). This CDR3 has 15 amino acids. Looked up from germline, CDR1 is SGHVS and CDR2 is FNYEAQ. Trimming stripped 5 bases from V and 5 bases from J, with 18 bases between. The CDR3 DNA reads TGTGCCAGCAGCCTCAAGCCACAGGACAAATATGGCTACACCTTC. Translating gives CASSLKPQDKYGYTF.

This chain joins TRBV2 and TRBJ1-1, with 9 bases fitting TRBD1. The CDR3 spans 17 residues. Trimming cost V 4 bases and J 0 bases; bases outside gene matches: 9. Germline-derived CDR1 and CDR2 are SNHLY and FYNNEI. CDR3 bases: TGTGCCAGCAGTGGAAACAGGGGGCGGACCATGAACACTGAAGCTTTCTTT. Its translation is CASSGNRGRTMNTEAFF.

In nucleotides, the CDR3 is TGTGCCACCAGTGATGGGAAGCCCAATGGTGAGACCCAGTACTTC. Protein product: CATSDGKPNGETQYF. The rearrangement links TRBV24-1 to TRBJ2-5; D not resolved. Trimming pared 3 bases from V and 5 bases from J, leaving 15 bases between. Germline CDR1 and CDR2: KGHDR and SFDVKD. CDR3 length equals 15 residues.

This chain uses TRBV13 with TRBJ1-1; D is uncertain. This CDR3 comprises 13 residues. The germline gives CDR1 PRHDT, CDR2 FYEKMQ (reference sequence). Trimming took off 2 bases at V and 3 bases at J, with 7 bases between the two ends. The CDR3 bases are TGTGCCAGCAGCTTATACAGTGACACTGAAGCTTTCTTT. Protein product: CASSLYSDTEAFF.

The chain links TRBV20-1 to TRBJ2-7; D remains unclear. The germline gives CDR1 DFQATT, CDR2 SNEGSKA (reference sequence). CDR3 length equals 11 residues. The V gene lost 4 bases and the J gene lost 4 bases, with 8 bases spanning the gap. CDR3 loop: CSATHSYEQYF. CDR3 nucleotides: TGCAGTGCTACCCATTCTTACGAGCAGTACTTC.

This clone came up a few times. V and J are TRBV6-4 and TRBJ2-1, with D tentatively TRBD2 (5 bases). V was shortened by 0 bases and J by 7 bases, with 7 bases between the two germline ends. CDR3 size: 13 residues. Germline V gene data show CDR1 as MRHNA and CDR2 as SNTAGT. CDR3 sequence (DNA): TGTGCCAGCAGTGACTCGGACTCTAATGAGCAGTTCTTC. Translating it yields CASSDSDSNEQFF.

The chain combines TRBV27 with TRBJ1-1; no reliable D call. The CDR3 sequence is 14 residues long. Trimming removed 0 bases from V and 5 bases from J, with 10 bases in between. CDR1 MNHEY and CDR2 SMNVEV come from the germline V gene (reference sequence). The CDR3 spells CASSLSMGWTEAFF. CDR3 coding DNA: TGTGCCAGCAGTTTATCAATGGGCTGGACTGAAGCTTTCTTT.

The chain carries TRBV7-8 and TRBJ2-3; no clear D gene. The CDR3 has 14 residues. Germline V gives CDR1 SGHVS, CDR2 FQNEAQ. The V end was cut by 3 bases, the J end by 1 base, with 8 bases between. This chain's CDR3 is CASSLSRGTDTQYF. The CDR3 DNA is TGTGCCAGCAGCTTGAGTAGGGGCACAGATACGCAGTATTTT.

The chain has TRBV5-6 and TRBJ1-1; a weak D match, TRBD1 (6 bases). Germline assignment: CDR1 SGHDT and CDR2 YYEEEE. The CDR3 loop spans 11 amino acids. V was shortened by 7 bases and J by 5 bases, with 9 bases between the two germline ends. The CDR3 DNA sequence: TGTGCCAGCCAAAGGGGGACTGAAGCTTTCTTT. It encodes CASQRGTEAFF.

This clone was seen once. This chain links TRBV5-6 with TRBJ2-7, with D uncertain. V was cut by 0 bases and J by 0 bases, with 10 bases left in between. The CDR3 length is 15 residues. Germline V gene lookup returns CDR1 SGHDT and CDR2 YYEEEE. CDR3 coding DNA: TGTGCCAGCAGCTTGGTCGGCAGGCTCTCCTACGAGCAGTACTTC. Residues: CASSLVGRLSYEQYF.

V and J are TRBV27 and TRBJ1-5, with no clear D. CDR3 size: 14 residues. Trimming cost V 4 bases and J 3 bases, with 10 bases left between them. Per the germline V gene, CDR1 is MNHEY and CDR2 is SMNVEV (reference sequence). The CDR3 DNA reads TGTGCCAGCAGTTCCCAACCACTCAATCAGCCCCAGCATTTT. Amino acids: CASSSQPLNQPQHF.

V is TRBV27 and J is TRBJ2-1; TRBD2 matches 8 bases. This CDR3 region has 15 residues. V trimming: 6 bases; J trimming: 0 bases; junction bases outside the gene matches: 4. Germline CDR1 and CDR2: MNHEY and SMNVEV (reference sequence). CDR3 sequence reads: CASSQSGSSYNEQFF. The CDR3 DNA reads as TGTGCCAGCAGCCAGAGCGGGAGCTCCTACAATGAGCAGTTCTTC.

The chain combines TRBV24-1 with TRBJ2-1; 10 nucleotides agree with TRBD2. V lost 2 bases to trimming and J lost 4 bases; unmatched junction nucleotides: 10. The CDR3 runs 18 residues. Per germline, CDR1 KGHDR and CDR2 SFDVKD. Written as DNA, the CDR3 is TGTGCCACCAGTGATTCCTGGGGAGCGGGGGGGTCGTACAATGAGCAGTTCTTC. This codes for CATSDSWGAGGSYNEQFF.

This clone was seen a few times. CDR3 in DNA: TGTGCCAGCAGTCAAAGCGGGGGCATGATCAATGAGCAGTTCTTC. Translating gives CASSQSGGMINEQFF. This rearrangement joins TRBV2 to TRBJ2-1; 8 bases are shared with TRBD2. The CDR3 contains 15 residues. After removal of 5 bases from V and 6 bases from J, the junction contained 9 bases not matched to a gene. Germline V gene lookup returns CDR1 SNHLY and CDR2 FYNNEI.

This sequence joins TRBV9 and TRBJ2-3, with 10 bases aligning to TRBD1. Looked up from germline, CDR1 is SGDLS and CDR2 is YYNGEE. This CDR3 region has 16 residues. The V gene end was trimmed by 0 bases and the J gene end by 4 bases; junction bases not matched to a gene: 5. The CDR3 spells CASSVGQGARADTQYF. CDR3 bases: TGTGCCAGCAGCGTAGGACAGGGGGCTCGGGCAGATACGCAGTATTTT.

This rearrangement joins TRBV6-5 to TRBJ1-5; tentative D call: TRBD1 (6 bases). V dropped 0 bases and J dropped 6 bases, with 12 bases sitting between them. Germline V gene lookup returns CDR1 MNHEY and CDR2 SVGAGI. This CDR3 is built from 15 residues. The CDR3 sequence: CASSYSMQGTQPQHF. CDR3 nucleotides: TGTGCCAGCAGTTACTCGATGCAGGGGACTCAGCCCCAGCATTTT.

V is TRBV27 and J is TRBJ2-7; D not resolved. The ends were cut back, 5 bases at V and 0 bases at J, with 11 bases in the middle. This CDR3 has 14 residues. CDR1 and CDR2 from the germline V gene are MNHEY and SMNVEV (reference sequence). CDR3 nucleotides: TGTGCCAGCAGTCGCGCCTCTACCTCCTACGAGCAGTACTTC. Translation gives CASSRASTSYEQYF.

This chain connects TRBV7-9 to TRBJ1-1; no definite D call. Germline values: CDR1 SEHNR, CDR2 FQNEAQ (reference sequence). V was cut by 1 base and J by 11 bases, with 5 bases left in between. The CDR3 length is 10 residues. The DNA of the CDR3 is TGTGCCAGCAGCTTAGTCGGGGCTTTCTTT. Translation gives CASSLVGAFF.

The V and J genes are TRBV6-2 or TRBV6-3 and TRBJ2-5; 16 positions match TRBD2. This CDR3 region has 20 residues. V was clipped by 4 bases and J by 4 bases; unmatched bases: 15. Germline CDR1 is MNHEY and CDR2 is SVGEGT. The CDR3 reads CASSFVPGLAGGQGRETQYF. CDR3 bases: TGTGCCAGCAGTTTCGTCCCGGGACTAGCGGGGGGGCAGGGACGAGAGACCCAGTACTTC.

The chain carries TRBV9 and TRBJ2-3; D may be TRBD2 (5 bases). Per germline, CDR1 SGDLS and CDR2 YYNGEE. V lost 4 bases, J lost 2 bases, and 17 bases lay in between. There are 16 residues in the CDR3. The CDR3: CASSHATTKNTDTQYF. CDR3 bases: TGTGCCAGCAGCCACGCGACTACGAAGAACACAGATACGCAGTATTTT.

This clone is categorized as medium-sized. The chain has TRBV19 and TRBJ1-6, with TRBD1 as a possible D gene (5 bases). Germline CDR1 is LNHDA and CDR2 is SQIVND (reference sequence). V was clipped by 1 base and J by 9 bases, with 13 bases between them. This CDR3 has 15 residues. CDR3 sequence (DNA): TGTGCCAGTAGTATAGTCGGGGCCATCACTTCACCCCTCCACTTT. Translating it yields CASSIVGAITSPLHF.

This clone has more than one count but fewer than ten. This sequence joins TRBV6-5 and TRBJ2-2; D unresolved. V was shortened by 2 bases and J by 4 bases, with 8 bases between the two germline ends. The CDR3 sequence is 14 residues long. Germline CDR1 MNHEY, CDR2 SVGAGI. Here the CDR3 reads CASSYQQLTGELFF. The CDR3 DNA sequence: TGTGCCAGCAGTTACCAGCAACTCACCGGGGAGCTGTTTTTT.

For this clone: The junction shows a germline mismatch at one end, possibly a read error. CDR3 in amino acids: CASSLAGETLWHF. The CDR3 region has the DNA TGTGCCAGCAGCTTGGCCGGAGAGACCCTATGGCACTTC. V usage is TRBV5-5 and J usage is TRBJ2-5, with D hard to call. Looked up from germline, CDR1 is SGHKS and CDR2 is YYEKEE (reference sequence). This CDR3 has 13 residues.

In DNA form, the CDR3 reads TGTGCCTGGCGCGCCGGGACACCCTATTCACCCCTCCACTTT. It encodes CAWRAGTPYSPLHF. The chain combines TRBV30 with TRBJ1-6; weak D call: TRBD1 (6 bases). Trimming pared 5 bases from V and 8 bases from J, leaving 16 bases between. In germline, CDR1 is GTSNPN, CDR2 SVGIG (reference sequence). This CDR3 has 14 residues.

This chain joins TRBV6-2 or TRBV6-3 and TRBJ2-2, with no clear D. Germline CDR1 MNHEY, CDR2 SVGEGT. Trimming took 0 bases from V and 7 from J, leaving 9 bases between them. CDR3 length: 14 amino acids. The CDR3 coding sequence is TGTGCCAGCAGTTACTCATGGGTGAGCGGGGAGCTGTTTTTT. It translates to CASSYSWVSGELFF.

In regard to this clone: Additional DNA sequences in this sample encode the identical CDR3. This CDR3 is CATEGQSNYGYTF. CDR3 nucleotide sequence: TGTGCCACCGAGGGACAGAGTAACTATGGCTACACCTTC. The V and J genes are TRBV24-1 and TRBJ1-2; 7 bases agree with TRBD1. From germline, CDR1 is KGHDR and CDR2 SFDVKD. Trimming at V came to 9 bases and at J to 1 base, leaving 4 bases not matched to a gene. There are 13 residues in the CDR3.

V is TRBV6-5 and J is TRBJ1-2; unclear D gene. There are 12 residues in the CDR3. Trimming pared 3 bases from V and 5 bases from J, leaving 7 bases between. Germline V CDR1 and CDR2: MNHEY, SVGAGI. As DNA, the CDR3 is TGTGCCAGCAGTTATCTTGGTTATGGCTACACCTTC. Its protein product is CASSYLGYGYTF.